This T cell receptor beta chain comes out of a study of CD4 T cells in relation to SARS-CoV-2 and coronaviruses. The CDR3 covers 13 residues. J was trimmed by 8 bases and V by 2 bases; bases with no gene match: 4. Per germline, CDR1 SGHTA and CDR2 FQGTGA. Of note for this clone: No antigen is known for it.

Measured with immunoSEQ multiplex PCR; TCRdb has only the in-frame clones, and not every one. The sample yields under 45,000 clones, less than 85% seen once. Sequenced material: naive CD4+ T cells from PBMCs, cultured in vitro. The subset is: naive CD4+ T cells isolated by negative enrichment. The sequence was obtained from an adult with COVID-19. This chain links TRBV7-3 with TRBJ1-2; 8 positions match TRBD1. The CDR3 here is CASSLSGGFGYTF. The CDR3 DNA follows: TGTGCCAGCAGCTTATCAGGGGGCTTCGGCTACACCTTC.